The entry below gives a single TCR beta chain sequence along with its context. This sample stems from a study of blood T cell repertoires in COVID-19. The germline V gene has CDR1 LNHDA and CDR2 SQIVND (reference sequence). The V and J ends lost 5 bases and 7 bases respectively, with 17 bases between them. This CDR3 is 14 amino acids long. The method was immunoSEQ multiplex PCR; TCRdb's version includes in-frame clones alone and lacks a portion of them. The sample holds 310,000 or so clones, about 83% seen once. What was sequenced was peripheral blood. This clonotype was obtained from a woman aged 50 to 65 with acute or convalescent COVID-19. V usage is TRBV19 and J usage is TRBJ2-5; maybe TRBD1 (5 bases). The CDR3 DNA sequence: TGTGCCAGTAGTGACGGACAACGGATGAGGACCCAGTACTTC. This codes for CASSDGQRMRTQYF.